Presented here are 21 T cell receptor beta chains from one specimen sequenced in a study of blood T cell repertoires in COVID-19. Assay: immunoSEQ multiplex PCR; the TCRdb copy retains only in-frame clones and omits some. Of approximately 150,000 clones in the sample, about four fifths were seen once. The sequenced sample was peripheral blood. These receptors were taken from a man aged 25 to 45 with COVID-19, enrolled during active disease.

The chain recombines TRBV24-1 with TRBJ1-2; 11 nucleotides agree with TRBD1. Germline assignment: CDR1 KGHDR and CDR2 SFDVKD. The CDR3 covers 15 residues. Losses at the gene ends were 4 bases for V and 8 bases for J; bases not matched to a gene: 8. CDR3 sequence (DNA): TGTGCCACCAGTGAATCCACGGACAGGGGGCAAGGCTACACCTTC. The encoded protein is CATSESTDRGQGYTF.

V is TRBV30 and J is TRBJ1-5; D perhaps matches TRBD1 (5 bases). Germline-derived CDR1 and CDR2 are GTSNPN and SVGIG (reference sequence). The CDR3 covers 15 residues. The germline V and J ends were trimmed by 0 bases and 2 bases, with 11 bases remaining between them. The DNA for the CDR3 is TGTGCCTGGAGTGTAAAAACAGGAGGCAATCAGCCCCAGCATTTT. Amino acids: CAWSVKTGGNQPQHF.

The chain combines TRBV6-1 with TRBJ2-7, with TRBD1 as a possible D gene (7 bases). The germline CDR1 and CDR2 sequences are MNHNS and SASEGT. V was clipped by 1 base and J by 13 bases, with 14 bases between them. The CDR3 length is 12 residues. CDR3 sequence (DNA): TGTGCCAGCAGTGAAGGGCAGGGGGGACGATACTTC. This sequence encodes CASSEGQGGRYF.

This chain joins TRBV5-6 and TRBJ1-4; D might be TRBD1 (6 bases). V was shortened by 4 bases and J by 4 bases, with 20 bases between the two germline ends. The CDR3 extends over 17 amino acids. Germline values: CDR1 SGHDT, CDR2 YYEEEE. The CDR3 region has the DNA TGTGCCAGCAGCGAACAGGGTTCCCGTGTGGATAATGAAAAACTGTTTTTT. As protein: CASSEQGSRVDNEKLFF. The full variable domain, completed using reference TRBV5-6 and TRBJ1-4, is DAGVTQSPTHLIKTRGQQVTLRCSPKSGHDTVSWYQQALGQGPQFIFQYYEEEERQRGNFPDRFSGHQFPNYSSELNVNALLLGDSALYLCASSEQGSRVDNEKLFFGSGTQLSVL.

The rearrangement joins TRBV19 to TRBJ1-1; perhaps TRBD1 as D (6 bases). CDR3 length: 14 residues. CDR1 is LNHDA and CDR2 is SQIVND in the germline V gene (reference sequence). Trimming left V 2 bases short and J 6 bases short, with 13 bases between. CDR3 sequence: CASSITGPSSEAFF. CDR3 bases: TGTGCCAGTAGTATAACAGGGCCGAGTTCTGAAGCTTTCTTT.

The chain recombines TRBV14 with TRBJ2-1, with 8 bases matching TRBD2. J gave up 0 bases and V 3 bases, and 4 bases lay outside the gene matches. The CDR3 sequence is 16 residues long. The germline gives CDR1 SGHDN, CDR2 FVKESK. The CDR3 sequence is CASSHRSGSSYNEQFF. As DNA, the CDR3 is TGTGCCAGCAGCCATCGCAGCGGGAGCTCCTACAATGAGCAGTTCTTC.

This chain connects TRBV28 to TRBJ2-7; D unresolved. The CDR3 runs to 15 residues. Germline CDR1 is MDHEN and CDR2 is SYDVKM. Trimming pared 6 bases from V and 4 bases from J, leaving 19 bases between. The CDR3 loop is CASSSPGFNPYEQYF. CDR3 coding DNA: TGTGCCAGCAGCTCCCCAGGTTTCAACCCGTACGAGCAGTACTTC.

This clone was detected a few times. The rearrangement joins TRBV7-9 to TRBJ1-4, with 8 bases lining up with TRBD1. The CDR3 runs 13 residues. Germline V gives CDR1 SEHNR, CDR2 FQNEAQ (reference sequence). After removal of 5 bases from V and 7 bases from J, the junction contained 3 bases not matched to a gene. The CDR3 nucleotides read TGTGCCAGCAGCGCCACAGGGGGTGAAAAACTGTTTTTT. Residues: CASSATGGEKLFF.

The J gene is TRBJ1-3, the V gene TRBV5-1; D unclear. CDR3 size: 15 residues. In germline, CDR1 is SGHRS, CDR2 YFSETQ. V was cut by 4 bases and J by 2 bases, with 13 bases left in between. The chain's CDR3 is CASSLNPGTGNTIYF. In DNA, the CDR3 is TGCGCCAGCAGCCTGAACCCGGGTACTGGAAACACCATATATTTT.

The genes are TRBV28 and TRBJ1-5; D is perhaps TRBD1 (6 bases). The CDR3 consists of 16 residues. V was shortened by 4 bases and J by 5 bases, with 18 bases between the two germline ends. Looked up from germline, CDR1 is MDHEN and CDR2 is SYDVKM. The CDR3 DNA reads as TGTGCCAGCAGTTCCGGGACATCTACAAATCATCAGCCCCAGCATTTT. This gives the protein CASSSGTSTNHQPQHF.

The chain carries TRBV4-1 and TRBJ2-7; 8 bases are shared with TRBD1. CDR3 length: 15 amino acids. Germline CDR1 MGHRA, CDR2 YSYEKL. V shed 3 bases and J 2 bases; nucleotides not matched to a gene: 6. The chain's CDR3 is CASSQGTGSAYEQYF. In DNA, the CDR3 is TGCGCCAGCAGCCAGGGGACAGGTTCGGCCTACGAGCAGTACTTC.

The V and J genes are TRBV13 and TRBJ2-1; the D is unclear. This CDR3 is 16 amino acids long. Trimming pared 5 bases from V and 3 bases from J, leaving 17 bases between. The germline V gene has CDR1 PRHDT and CDR2 FYEKMQ (reference sequence). CDR3 bases: TGTGCCAGCAGCCAACCCCCAGCGTCGATCTACAATGAGCAGTTCTTC. It yields the protein CASSQPPASIYNEQFF.

This clone was detected only once. The rearrangement links TRBV3-1 (or the pseudogene TRBV3-2) to TRBJ1-6; D is possibly TRBD1 (6 bases). The CDR3 runs to 15 residues. The V and J ends lost 4 bases and 8 bases respectively, with 15 bases between them. The germline V gene has CDR1 LGHDT and CDR2 YNNKEL (reference sequence). CDR3 sequence (DNA): TGTGCCAGCAGCCGCCGGACAGTCAACGATTCACCCCTCCACTTT. As protein: CASSRRTVNDSPLHF.

V gene TRBV28 combines with J gene TRBJ1-1; D not certain. V was trimmed by 7 bases and J by 1 base, leaving 7 bases between them. This CDR3 has 12 amino acids. Per the germline V gene, CDR1 is MDHEN and CDR2 is SYDVKM. For the CDR3, the DNA is TGTGCCAGCAAATGGCCGAACACTGAAGCTTTCTTT. Its translation: CASKWPNTEAFF.

The chain employs TRBV7-3 and TRBJ2-3; D unresolved. CDR3 length equals 14 residues. V gave up 5 bases and J gave up 2 bases, with 11 bases separating them. Germline V lookup: CDR1 SGHTA, CDR2 FQGTGA. The CDR3 region is CASSPSQITDTQYF. In DNA form, the CDR3 reads TGTGCCAGCAGCCCTTCACAGATCACAGATACGCAGTATTTT.

This clone was counted between two and nine times. The chain uses TRBV6-6 and TRBJ2-1; 11 positions match TRBD2. The V segment lost 6 bases and the J segment 6 bases; nucleotides outside the gene matches: 7. CDR1 and CDR2 from the germline V gene are MNHNY and SVGAGI (reference sequence). CDR3 length: 15 residues. In DNA form, the CDR3 reads TGTGCCAGCAGCCGGACCGGGACTAGCGGCAATGAGCAGTTCTTC. This gives the protein CASSRTGTSGNEQFF.

Only a few counts were recorded for this clone. The V gene is TRBV18, the J gene TRBJ1-4; 7 positions match TRBD1. This CDR3 is built from 16 residues. CDR1 is KGHSH, CDR2 LQKENI, per germline. Trimming at V came to 5 bases and at J to 7 bases, leaving 13 bases not matched to a gene. Here the CDR3 reads CASSNIPGQFIEKLFF. DNA of the CDR3: TGTGCCAGCTCAAATATACCGGGACAGTTTATTGAAAAACTGTTTTTT. Drawing the rest from reference TRBV18 and TRBJ1-4, the complete variable domain is NAGVMQNPRHLVRRRGQEARLRCSPMKGHSHVYWYRQLPEEGLKFMVYLQKENIIDESGMPKERFSAEFPKEGPSILRIQQVVRGDSAAYFCASSNIPGQFIEKLFFGSGTQLSVL.

The genes are TRBV7-8 and TRBJ1-3; D ambiguous. This CDR3 region has 16 residues. The germline CDR1 and CDR2 sequences are SGHVS and FQNEAQ. V lost 5 bases to trimming and J lost 0 bases, with 14 bases between them. DNA for the CDR3: TGTGCCAGCAGCCCCTCGGGATTGAGCTCTGGAAACACCATATATTTT. Its translation: CASSPSGLSSGNTIYF.

V gene TRBV20-1 combines with J gene TRBJ2-7; no clear D. The V gene lost 0 bases and the J gene lost 3 bases, with 3 bases spanning the gap. Germline V lookup: CDR1 DFQATT, CDR2 SNEGSKA (reference sequence). CDR3 size: 11 residues. CDR3 DNA: TGCAGTGCTAGAGACATCTACGAGCAGTACTTC. Protein: CSARDIYEQYF.

The chain joins TRBV9 to TRBJ2-7; no reliable D call. The germline CDR1 and CDR2 sequences are SGDLS and YYNGEE. This CDR3 is built from 14 residues. V was pared by 0 bases and J by 6 bases, with 13 bases between. CDR3 region: CASSVVAGGAEQYF. CDR3 nucleotides: TGTGCCAGCAGCGTAGTAGCTGGTGGAGCCGAGCAGTACTTC.

This clone came up once. J is TRBJ1-5 and V is TRBV11-2; maybe TRBD1 (5 bases). The germline gives CDR1 SGHAT, CDR2 FQNNGV. CDR3 length equals 14 residues. V lost 5 bases and J lost 5, with 13 bases in between. The CDR3 here is CASSQGRGDQPQHF. CDR3 sequence (DNA): TGTGCCAGCAGCCAGGGACGGGGGGATCAGCCCCAGCATTTT.